This T cell receptor beta chain is drawn from a study of cytomegalovirus exposure and HLA in healthy donors. V lost 0 bases to trimming and J lost 2 bases, with 6 bases between them. CDR3 length equals 13 residues. Looked up from germline, CDR1 is GTSNPN and CDR2 is SVGIG (reference sequence). In the PCR, 60 Vbeta and 13 Jbeta primers were used. Produced via immunoSEQ multiplex PCR; TCRdb's table is partial and in-frame only. The sample shows about 90,000 clones, roughly 58% of them seen only once. Sequences were obtained from PBMCs. This receptor was identified in a woman in her twenties or thirties in good health and CMV-seropositive. The chain joins TRBV30 to TRBJ2-3; no clear D. The CDR3 reads CAWSVYNTDTQYF. Written as DNA, the CDR3 is TGTGCCTGGAGTGTTTACAACACAGATACGCAGTATTTT.